This TCR beta chain came from a study of T cell responses to AZD1222 COVID-19 vaccine. Findings and caveats of the study: Females made up more of the donors, who were largely white British, and clonal diversity may have come out too low. In the spike-specific TCR repertoire, nearly half reportedly target unmutated variant regions.

The table came from immunoSEQ multiplex PCR; TCRdb's copy has only in-frame clones and leaves some out. The repertoire includes 35,000 to 50,000 clones, just under 80% of them detected once, and about a fifth sits in the top ten. CDR3 length: 16 residues. Germline CDR1 is LNHDA and CDR2 is SQIVND (reference sequence). V was cut by 4 bases and J by 1 base, with 16 bases left in between. Comment on this clone: The antigen remains undetermined.

This clonotype was obtained from an adult who received the MenACWY meningococcal vaccine as a control. The sample in question was peripheral blood, obtained 28 days after the second dose of the MenACWY control vaccine. J is TRBJ1-1 and V is TRBV19; tentative D call: TRBD1 (5 bases). The CDR3 sequence is CASSTRKGVRNTEAFF. DNA for the CDR3: TGTGCCAGTAGTACTAGAAAAGGGGTCAGGAACACTGAAGCTTTCTTT.